One sample yielded the 24 T cell receptor beta chains listed below, sequenced in a study of vaccination effects on CD4 cells after COVID-19. TCRdb's copy holds only in-frame clones and misses some; the assay was immunoSEQ multiplex PCR. The sample holds nearly 50,000 clones, about 76% seen once. An approximately ten-day culture period preceded the isolation of CD4+ T cells. SARS-CoV-2 infected the person between March and December 2020, as confirmed by PCR. Two doses of either BNT162b2 or mRNA-1273 were given to each participant. These receptors' targets are unknown. The sample in question was CD4+ T cells from PBMCs cultured without peptide, obtained after COVID-19 vaccination. Source of these receptors: a human donor who had a prior SARS-CoV-2 infection.

This chain uses TRBV7-3 with TRBJ1-6; TRBD1 matches at 10 bases. The CDR3 is made up of 12 amino acids. The germline gives CDR1 SGHTA, CDR2 FQGTGA. J was trimmed by 11 bases and V by 8 bases; bases with no gene match: 3. The DNA of the CDR3 is TGTGCCAGCGACAGGGGGCATCCACCCCTCCACTTT. Protein product: CASDRGHPPLHF.

The chain links TRBV5-5 to TRBJ2-5; D gene ambiguous. The germline gives CDR1 SGHKS, CDR2 YYEKEE (reference sequence). This CDR3 has 13 residues. Trimming removed 0 bases at V and 2 bases at J, with 5 bases between. In nucleotides, the CDR3 is TGTGCCAGCAGCTTGGCACAGCAAGAGACCCAGTACTTC. Its protein product is CASSLAQQETQYF.

This clone was recorded a few times. This chain connects TRBV5-1 to TRBJ2-1; D is unclear. The CDR3 is 16 amino acids. V gave up 4 bases and J gave up 7 bases, with 21 bases separating them. The germline V gene encodes CDR1 SGHRS and CDR2 YFSETQ. The CDR3 DNA reads TGCGCCAGCAGCCCACCGGGCAGTCGTATGGGGAATGAGCAGTTCTTC. It codes for CASSPPGSRMGNEQFF.

The CDR3 reads CASSIRTGTGEKLFF. CDR3 DNA: TGTGCCAGTAGTATCCGGACAGGCACCGGGGAAAAACTGTTTTTT. The chain recombines TRBV19 with TRBJ1-4; 7 bases fit TRBD1. V gave up 3 bases and J gave up 8 bases; unmatched junction bases: 9. Germline values: CDR1 LNHDA, CDR2 SQIVND (reference sequence). The CDR3 totals 15 residues.

In its sample, this clone was seen a few times. The rearrangement joins TRBV19 to TRBJ2-7; the D is unclear. The germline V and J ends were trimmed by 1 base and 2 bases, with 12 bases remaining between them. CDR1 is LNHDA and CDR2 is SQIVND in the germline V gene (reference sequence). The CDR3 runs to 15 residues. The DNA of the CDR3 is TGTGCCAGTAGTATAGGTGGTACAAGCACCTACGAGCAGTACTTC. Translation gives CASSIGGTSTYEQYF.

The genes are TRBV7-9 and TRBJ2-7, with D possibly TRBD2 on 5 matching bases. V was pared by 5 bases and J by 2 bases, with 22 bases between. Germline lookup yields CDR1 SEHNR and CDR2 FQNEAQ (reference sequence). CDR3 length equals 17 residues. The CDR3 spells CASSRRASGLQTYEQYF. CDR3 nucleotides: TGTGCCAGCAGCCGCCGAGCGTCAGGACTCCAAACCTACGAGCAGTACTTC.

This sequence joins TRBV29-1 and TRBJ2-5; 13 positions match TRBD2. This CDR3 is built from 13 residues. The trim removed 7 bases at V and 5 bases at J, leaving 4 bases unmatched. Looked up from germline, CDR1 is SQVTM and CDR2 is ANQGSEA. The CDR3 loop is CSATTSGGETQYF. CDR3 DNA sequence: TGCAGCGCTACGACTAGCGGGGGGGAGACCCAGTACTTC.

The chain couples TRBV11-2 to TRBJ2-5; no clear D. The CDR3 is 14 residues long. V dropped 0 bases and J dropped 5 bases, with 10 bases sitting between them. The germline V gene encodes CDR1 SGHAT and CDR2 FQNNGV. CDR3 residues: CASSLDPLLETQYF. The CDR3 bases are TGTGCCAGCAGCTTAGATCCTTTACTGGAGACCCAGTACTTC.

This chain links TRBV25-1 with TRBJ2-1; the match to TRBD2 covers 11 bases. Losses at the gene ends were 3 bases for V and 5 bases for J; bases not matched to a gene: 3. The CDR3 runs to 15 residues. The germline gives CDR1 MGHDK, CDR2 SYGVNS. The CDR3 is CASSDPTSGDNEQFF. CDR3 nucleotide sequence: TGTGCCAGCAGTGACCCGACTAGCGGGGACAATGAGCAGTTCTTC. The entire variable domain, with the rest obtained from reference TRBV25-1 and TRBJ2-1, is as follows: EADIYQTPRYLVIGTGKKITLECSQTMGHDKMYWYQQDPGMELHLIHYSYGVNSTEKGDLSSESTVSRIRTEHFPLTLESARPSHTSQYLCASSDPTSGDNEQFFGPGTRLTVL.

The rearrangement uses TRBV7-9 and TRBJ1-4; D unclear. The germline V and J ends were trimmed by 3 bases and 8 bases, with 7 bases remaining between them. Germline V gene data show CDR1 as SEHNR and CDR2 as FQNEAQ (reference sequence). This CDR3 has 12 residues. Here the CDR3 reads CASSFEDEKLFF. Here the CDR3 DNA reads TGTGCCAGCAGCTTCGAGGACGAAAAACTGTTTTTT.

The chain has TRBV27 and TRBJ2-6, with a tentative D call TRBD2 (6 bases). This CDR3 has 16 residues. Germline V gene data show CDR1 as MNHEY and CDR2 as SMNVEV (reference sequence). Trimming left V 2 bases short and J 2 bases short, with 10 bases between. The CDR3 DNA reads as TGTGCCAGCAGTTTAATTTCGGGGGCTGGGGCCAACGTCCTGACTTTC. This sequence encodes CASSLISGAGANVLTF.

The rearrangement joins TRBV5-6 to TRBJ2-4, with a weak D call TRBD1 (5 bases). V was trimmed by 4 bases and J by 0 bases, leaving 11 bases between them. The CDR3 consists of 15 residues. Looked up from germline, CDR1 is SGHDT and CDR2 is YYEEEE. CDR3 sequence reads: CASSLLTVAKNIQYF. In nucleotides, the CDR3 is TGTGCCAGCAGCCTCCTGACAGTAGCCAAAAACATTCAGTACTTC.

The genes are TRBV24-1 and TRBJ2-3, with 8 bases lining up with TRBD1. Germline lookup yields CDR1 KGHDR and CDR2 SFDVKD. V was clipped by 4 bases and J by 2 bases; unmatched bases: 13. This CDR3 spans 18 amino acids. The CDR3 DNA reads TGTGCCACCAGTGAATTTGGAACGGGACAGGACGACACAGATACGCAGTATTTT. It is translated as CATSEFGTGQDDTDTQYF.

The chain recombines TRBV18 with TRBJ1-2; D remains ambiguous. CDR1 is KGHSH and CDR2 is LQKENI in the germline V gene. CDR3 length: 14 amino acids. The germline V and J ends were trimmed by 3 bases and 4 bases, with 12 bases remaining between them. CDR3 amino acids: CASSPLTVRYGYTF. CDR3 sequence (DNA): TGTGCCAGCTCACCTTTAACGGTCCGCTATGGCTACACCTTC.

This clone has a handful of counts. The chain employs TRBV19 and TRBJ1-2, with D uncertain. Trimming shortened V by 2 bases and J by 1 base, and 8 bases separated the two germline ends. CDR3 length: 14 amino acids. The germline gives CDR1 LNHDA, CDR2 SQIVND (reference sequence). The CDR3 nucleotides read TGTGCCAGTAGTATACGGGCTTTTAACTATGGCTACACCTTC. Translated: CASSIRAFNYGYTF.

For the CDR3, the DNA is TGCGCCAGCAGCTTACAGGGGCGCGGTGGTCACCAGTTCTTC. Translation gives CASSLQGRGGHQFF. The chain couples TRBV5-1 to TRBJ2-1; 7 bases fit TRBD1. Germline V gene sequence: CDR1 SGHRS, CDR2 YFSETQ. The CDR3 is 14 residues long. With V trimmed by 2 bases and J by 13 bases, 12 bases remained unmatched.

In its sample, this clone was seen once. V is TRBV2 and J is TRBJ2-7, with TRBD1 matching over 7 bases. This CDR3 comprises 13 residues. CDR1 is SNHLY and CDR2 is FYNNEI in the germline V gene. V trimming: 9 bases; J trimming: 4 bases; junction bases outside the gene matches: 9. The CDR3 DNA reads as TGTGCCAGGAGAGACCCGGACAGGTACGAGCAGTACTTC. As protein: CARRDPDRYEQYF.

The V gene is TRBV24-1, the J gene TRBJ2-3; 7 positions agree with TRBD2. Germline V gene data show CDR1 as KGHDR and CDR2 as SFDVKD. With 1 base clipped from V and 4 bases from J, the junction kept 10 bases outside the gene matches. The CDR3 covers 17 residues. The DNA of the CDR3 is TGTGCCACCAGTGATTTCGGGCCGGGAGGTAGCGCAGATACGCAGTATTTT. Amino acids: CATSDFGPGGSADTQYF.

This sequence joins TRBV11-2 and TRBJ2-2; D remains unclear. Trimming shortened V by 4 bases and J by 1 base, and 13 bases separated the two germline ends. Germline V CDR1 and CDR2: SGHAT, FQNNGV. CDR3 length equals 16 residues. In DNA, the CDR3 is TGTGCCAGCAGCTCGCAGACTTGGCGGAACACCGGGGAGCTGTTTTTT. Translation: CASSSQTWRNTGELFF. The variable domain in full, completed from reference TRBV11-2 and TRBJ2-2, reads EAGVAQSPRYKIIEKRQSVAFWCNPISGHATLYWYQQILGQGPKLLIQFQNNGVVDDSQLPKDRFSAERLKGVDSTLKIQPAKLEDSAVYLCASSSQTWRNTGELFFGEGSRLTVL.

This clone was detected only a few times. V usage is TRBV19 and J usage is TRBJ1-6, with D unclear. The CDR3 spans 15 residues. V shed 3 bases and J shed 9 bases, with 15 bases lying between them. Germline V CDR1 and CDR2: LNHDA, SQIVND (reference sequence). CDR3 protein: CASSIQRSRFSPLHF. The CDR3 coding sequence is TGTGCCAGTAGTATTCAACGGAGCCGATTTTCACCCCTCCACTTT.

The V gene is TRBV5-4, the J gene TRBJ2-2, with no clear D. Trimming took off 4 bases at V and 6 bases at J, with 13 bases between the two ends. This CDR3 has 14 residues. Germline V gene data show CDR1 as SGHNT and CDR2 as YYREEE (reference sequence). The DNA for the CDR3 is TGTGCCAGCAGCGCCACTTTGGCCGCCGGGGAGCTGTTTTTT. Its protein is CASSATLAAGELFF.

This clone was found once. The rearrangement uses TRBV11-1 and TRBJ2-2, with a tentative D call TRBD2 (6 bases). The ends were cut back, 3 bases at V and 0 bases at J, with 8 bases in the middle. Germline V gene data show CDR1 as SGHAT and CDR2 as FQDESV (reference sequence). The CDR3 length is 15 residues. CDR3 protein: CASSFGGTNTGELFF. The DNA of the CDR3 is TGTGCCAGCAGCTTCGGGGGTACGAACACCGGGGAGCTGTTTTTT.

In this sample, this clone turned up a few times. The rearrangement links TRBV7-3 to TRBJ1-2; perhaps TRBD1 as D (5 bases). Germline V lookup: CDR1 SGHTA, CDR2 FQGTGA. The germline V and J ends were trimmed by 2 bases and 7 bases, with 11 bases remaining between them. The CDR3 is 13 amino acids. The DNA for the CDR3 is TGTGCCAGCAGCTTAGAAGGTGGGGGTGGCTACACCTTC. This encodes CASSLEGGGGYTF.

V and J are TRBV30 and TRBJ2-5, with 10 bases aligning to TRBD2. The germline gives CDR1 GTSNPN, CDR2 SVGIG (reference sequence). J lost 7 bases, V lost 5 bases, and 7 bases had no gene match. The CDR3 is 13 residues long. CDR3 region: CAWASGGLGTQYF. The CDR3 DNA is TGTGCCTGGGCTAGCGGGGGACTGGGGACCCAGTACTTC.